This T cell receptor (beta chain) is from a study of OX40 agonist ivuxolimab in advanced cancers. Study as a whole: At doses from 0.01 to 10 mg/kg, patients were given intravenous ivuxolimab every 2 weeks. From roughly 20 to 85 years was the age range, with a mean of approximately 58 years, and about 83% were male. Findings and limits, study-wide: Normalized T-cell clonal expansion was also low in some nonresponders. Researchers report that CD8+ T cells had, on average, more expanded clones than CD4+.

Of note for this clone: Its antigen is not known.

Libraries were prepared by immunoSEQ multiplex PCR; TCRdb keeps only in-frame clonotypes and omits some of them. Counted here are 74,000 or so clones, about 89% occurring once; the ten biggest clones make up 10%. The CDR3 is 15 amino acids. Germline CDR1 and CDR2: SGHTA and FQGNSA. V was clipped by 4 bases and J by 2 bases, with 12 bases between them. Sequenced here: CD4+ or CD8+ T cells sorted from blood, sampled in a trial of the OX40 agonist ivuxolimab. This receptor was taken from an adult with an advanced solid tumor such as melanoma, head and neck, liver or kidney cancer. The chain recombines TRBV7-2 with TRBJ1-3; no reliable D call. CDR3 protein: CASSSHKGAGNTIYF. In DNA, the CDR3 is TGTGCCAGCAGCTCCCATAAGGGAGCTGGAAACACCATATATTTT.